The sequence of this T cell receptor (beta chain) was determined in a study of cytomegalovirus exposure and HLA in healthy donors. Donors had nominal health at sampling but likely had unrecorded immune exposures. This clone came up a few times. No antigen is known for it. Trimming cost V 5 bases and J 2 bases; bases outside gene matches: 4. Germline CDR1 SEHNR, CDR2 FQNEAQ (reference sequence). The CDR3 is 15 residues long. The PCR employed 60 Vbeta primers together with 13 Jbeta primers. TCRdb keeps only in-frame clones here, not all; method: immunoSEQ multiplex PCR. Counted here are about 150,000 clones, around 60% occurring once; the ten biggest clones make up approximately 7%. Overall study findings and caveats: TCR beta sequences reportedly predicted most subjects' HLA-A and HLA-B alleles accurately. Diagnosis of cytomegalovirus status made by the classifier reportedly showed high specificity and sensitivity.

The sequence was obtained from a woman in her sixties or seventies in good health and CMV-seropositive. The chain uses TRBV7-9 and TRBJ2-1; 9 positions match TRBD2. The specimen sequenced was PBMCs. This CDR3 is CASSPQRGAYNEQFF. The CDR3 DNA is TGTGCCAGCAGCCCACAGCGGGGGGCCTACAATGAGCAGTTCTTC. The entire variable domain, with the rest obtained from reference TRBV7-9 and TRBJ2-1, is as follows: DTGVSQNPRHKITKRGQNVTFRCDPISEHNRLYWYRQTLGQGPEFLTYFQNEAQLEKSRLLSDRFSAERPKGSFSTLEIQRTEQGDSAMYLCASSPQRGAYNEQFFGPGTRLTVL.